This T cell receptor (beta chain) was identified in a study of beta chain features in type 1 diabetes (dated by TCRdb to the late 2010s). For context, the study as a whole: Mean age, gender distribution, total cell number and subset yield were not different between patients and healthy donors. A total of just under 110,000,000 sorted cells were examined across all samples, and RNA yield correlated strongly with the number of cells per subset. In the study, recently diagnosed type 1 diabetes patients and matched healthy donors were compared on the TCRB repertoires of their sorted circulating CD4+ T cell subsets. Whereas all 30 or so donors provided naive and central memory subsets, regulatory and stem cell-like memory subsets were isolated from just 8 patients and about 8 healthy donors.

The entire amount of isolated RNA was reverse transcribed using the High Capacity cDNA Reverse Transcription Kit, so the sequenced TCRB transcripts were expressed ones. Deep immunoSEQ sequencing was applied to naive, central memory and regulatory T cell samples, giving an average of roughly 3.5 million total reads per sample. After sorted cells were lysed in RLT buffer, RNA was extracted with DNase-treated RNeasy Micro or Mini kits, with the choice depending on cell number. To prevent cross-contamination, every cell subset was processed on its own, while patient and healthy donor samples were processed together. Using the immunoSEQ multiplex PCR, TCRB sequences were amplified from cDNA into 87-bp fragments spanning the CDR3 region. Amplicons were sequenced on the Illumina HiSeq platform. The study's own analysis went as follows. Synthetic template baselines were used to correct PCR bias computationally, reads within Hamming distance 2 were collapsed, and singletons that could not be merged were discarded. By aligning reads against IMGT, V, D and J genes, CDR3 length, and insertions or deletions at six rearrangement sites were assigned. Within each subset, clonotype counts were normalized to sorted cell number, and only after that were true diversity and Gini coefficients computed with the tcR R package. Repertoire sharing was quantified using the overlap coefficient calculated on TCRB nucleotide sequences. Out-of-frame TCRB sequences from naive cells were analyzed as a proxy for the pre-selection repertoire. In TCRdb, the immuneACCESS table is reduced to in-frame sequences with V and J assigned. These tables do not hold every clone; where another copy was compared, an unresolved V gene accounts for under half, and the others remain unexplained. V and J calls and clone size are as listed in that table; D and trimming were resolved from the DNA. The sample contains around 500,000 clones, roughly 10% of them found a single time. Over 0.035% of the sample is in the top ten clones.

General study outcomes and caveats: Because the HLA sub-analyses included only small numbers of individuals, any influence of HLA type on TCRB rearrangement was left unresolved. Shorter templates might be favored by PCR, yet because patient and control samples were amplified and corrected together, any such skew would affect both groups equally. At VDJ recombination sites, type 1 diabetes patients had fewer insertions and more deleted nucleotides, which implies abnormalities in thymic rearrangement. A moderate but significant shortening of TCRB CDR3 length was observed in type 1 diabetes patients in all four CD4+ subsets. Naive, central memory and regulatory TCRB repertoires appeared to be more alike among patients than among healthy donors. Because cDNA was sequenced instead of genomic DNA, activated cells with high expression could be over-represented, although the groups did not differ in activation or CD3 levels.

This clone was found a few times. The antigen this receptor binds is unknown. Per-base qualities were not stored, and no clone one base away is much larger. A single peripheral blood draw of approximately 0.11 L on average was collected from each donor into heparinised tubes. Using a panel that included CD45RO, CCR7, CD25, CD127, CD95 and CD27, naive, central memory, regulatory and stem cell-like memory CD4+ T cells were sorted on a BD FACSAria II. Every sorted population had a purity above 95%. Right away, PBMCs were isolated by Lymphoprep density gradient centrifugation and were stained directly, with no culture step. So that batch effects would be minimized, each experiment stained and sorted samples in pairs, pairing one healthy donor with one patient. Sequenced sample: naive CD4+ T cells from blood. The meaning of the sample's cell subset or site label: true naive CD4+ T cells. The receptor's source is a woman aged 18-29 years in good health.

Here the CDR3 is given as CASSLGRTGYTF. Here is the DNA: TGTGCCAGCAGCTTAGGAAGGACAGGCTACACCTTC. The sequence is built from TRBV13 and TRBJ1-2; a weak D assignment points to TRBD1 (5 bases agree). Relative to germline, V is 0 bases shorter and J is 8 bases shorter, with 7 bases between their ends. The CDR3 spans 12 residues, from the cysteine through the phenylalanine. Only the CDR3 portion is preserved as DNA: 36 bases, with reading frame beginning at the first base. Reading the germline V gene (reference sequence) gives CDR1 PRHDT and CDR2 FYEKMQ.